These T cell receptor beta chains were read from a single sample in a study of graft-versus-host responses after intestinal transplantation. Repertoires were generated with immunoSEQ multiplex PCR, while TCRdb's copy carries only in-frame clones and drops some. Of 85,000 to 100,000 clones in the sample, 92% were seen once. No antigen is known for these receptors. Material: unstimulated CD8+ T cells sorted from spleen or lymph node cells, obtained before transplant. These receptors originate from a human donor who was the organ donor for an intestinal transplant. Both conserved end residues are trimmed from each CDR3.

v_gene	j_gene	CDR3aa
TRBV13	TRBJ2-1	ASSLGLGGVDNEQF
TRBV6-5	TRBJ1-1	ASSPGGERTEAF
TRBV7-8	TRBJ1-1	ASSPGIGTEAF
TRBV30	TRBJ1-1	AWNTGGMNTEAF
TRBV6-1	TRBJ1-1	ASSEGGVNTEAF
TRBV27	TRBJ2-4	ASSFNPGSGNIQY
TRBV7-8	TRBJ1-2	ASSLGAGRDGYT
TRBV9	TRBJ2-1	ASSVGGGRANEQF
TRBV7-9	TRBJ2-5	ASSTPSFDGTQY
TRBV9	TRBJ2-1	ASSPGTGAGYNEQF
TRBV2	TRBJ2-3	ASSEWRGVPDTQY
TRBV7-3	TRBJ2-5	ASSLTSGGQETQY
TRBV13	.	ASSLGAYEQY
TRBV27	TRBJ2-3	ASNPPDGGTDTQY
TRBV11-2	TRBJ2-7	ASSFADENNEQY